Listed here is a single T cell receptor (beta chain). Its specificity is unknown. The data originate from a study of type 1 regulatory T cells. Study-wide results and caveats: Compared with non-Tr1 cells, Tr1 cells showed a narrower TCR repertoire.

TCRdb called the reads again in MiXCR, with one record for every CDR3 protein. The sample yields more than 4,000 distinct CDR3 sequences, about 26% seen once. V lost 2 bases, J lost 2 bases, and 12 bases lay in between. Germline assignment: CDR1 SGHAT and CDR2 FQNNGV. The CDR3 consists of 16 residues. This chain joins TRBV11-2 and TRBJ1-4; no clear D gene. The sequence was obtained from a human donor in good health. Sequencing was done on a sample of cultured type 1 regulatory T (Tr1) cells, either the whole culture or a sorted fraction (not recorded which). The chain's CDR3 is CASSLTLGQTNEKLFF. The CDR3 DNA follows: TGTGCCAGCAGCTTAACACTAGGTCAGACTAATGAAAAACTGTTTTTT. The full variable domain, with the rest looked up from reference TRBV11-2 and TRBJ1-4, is EAGVAQSPRYKIIEKRQSVAFWCNPISGHATLYWYQQILGQGPKLLIQFQNNGVVDDSQLPKDRFSAERLKGVDSTLKIQPAKLEDSAVYLCASSLTLGQTNEKLFFGSGTQLSVL.